Here is one TCR beta chain with its context. The antigen it binds to is not known. No base qualities exist here, and no much larger clone lies one base off it. CD8 naive samples were obtained by positive selection for CCR7 among CD45RO-negative cells, yielding a CD45RA+CCR7+ population from which TemRA cells were excluded. The donors were healthy, HIV-negative adults with no recently reported acute infections or vaccinations. Only Caucasian adults living in Nashville, Tennessee, USA were represented among the donors. After blood collection by leukapheresis, PBMCs were isolated using Ficoll-Histopaque density gradient centrifugation and then cryopreserved in the vapor phase of liquid nitrogen. Purity and quantity of every magnetically sorted T cell population were checked by analytical flow cytometry. Genomic DNA was isolated from every sorted fraction and measured by UV absorbance on a Nanodrop 2000c.

TCR CDR3 regions were amplified from genomic DNA by multiplex PCR using the deep immunoSEQ assay. Extracted genomic DNA from each cell subset was spread evenly across all wells of several immunoSEQ 96-well plates, with each plate serving as a replicate. For sorted subsets, roughly 200 ng of genomic DNA, equivalent to around 31,000 T cell genomes, went into each replicate PCR. Purified libraries were quantified with a Qubit 3.0 fluorometer, sized on a Bioanalyzer 2100, and re-quantified with the KAPA Library Quantification kit. Every immunoSEQ 96-well plate was sequenced on a separate single-read 150-cycle Illumina NextSeq 550 flow cell. Turning to the authors' computational methods: Because the immunoSEQ output held only junctional sequences and lacked quality scores, the filtering could not match the filtering applied to full-length reads. To assign V/J genes and CDR3, sequences were annotated against IMGT germline references using PyIR, a Python wrapper for IgBLAST v1.9. Reads were removed for weak V/J assignments (E-value above 1e-6), missing CDR3, stop codons, out-of-frame junctions, or ambiguous translated residues. A V3J clonotype was defined by an identical inferred V gene, J gene, and CDR3 amino acid sequence. Percentage overlap between repertoires was calculated by dividing the number of shared unique clonotypes by the size of the smaller repertoire. Richness of each repertoire was evaluated using RTK rarefaction, the Chao1 estimator, and Recon v2.1 estimates of unobserved clonotypes. Generation probabilities were computed with OLGA for all TCRbeta clonotypes obtained by the gDNA method from a handful of donors. In its TCRdb copy, this immuneACCESS table keeps in-frame sequences only and misses some clones. Where compared with another copy, unresolved V genes explain less than half of these, and the others have no known cause. V and J calls plus clone size are reproduced from that table; the DNA served to infer D and trimming. The sample yields hundreds of thousands of clones; about 96% were counted once. The top ten clones comprise 0.11% of the sample.

These data come from a study of shared clonotypes between healthy human individuals (dated by TCRdb to 2018 to 2021). At the level of the whole study: The cohort comprised a couple of women and a few men aged 18 to 49 years. For each donor, CD4 naive and CD4 memory were each run on three plates, CD8 naive on two plates, and CD8 memory on one plate. To estimate repertoire size and how much clonotype sharing occurs between individuals, the study deeply sequenced the blood TCR repertoires of several healthy adults. To increase sequencing depth and limit assay-specific biases, TCR repertoire library preparation and sequencing were carried out by different laboratories using diverse techniques. Leukapheresis yielded between about 0.8 and 9.5 billion PBMCs per donor.

Looking up the germline V gene yields CDR1 SGHDN and CDR2 FVKESK. Including the terminal cysteine and phenylalanine, the CDR3 comprises 17 residues. CDR3 DNA is the only sequence kept; it has 51 bases, read in frame from the first base. The germline V and J ends show losses of 1 base and 2 bases respectively, and no gene match explains 6 bases of the junction. The investigation overall reported the following: Clonotypes shared by all four sorted-subset donors showed higher generation probabilities than non-shared clonotypes. Estimated clonotype richness was generally larger for naive than for memory subsets. Roughly 5% of naive CD4, roughly 3.6% of naive CD8, 2% to 2.5% of memory CD4, and more than 0.35% of memory CD8 clonotypes were shared across a few donors. Sampling was restricted to blood, and TCR repertoires in tissue are likely to differ from TCR repertoires in blood. Because the study included only a small number of donors, the genetic and exposure-history diversity represented was limited. Pairwise subsampling led to the expectation that sequencing depth would affect the degree of clonotype sharing among donors. Even with the large sequencing depth, rarefaction of the sorted-subset datasets indicated that sequencing was incomplete.

The source material was naive CD8+ T cells sorted from blood. In light of the paper, this sample's cell subset or site label describes: CD45RA+CCR7+. The clonotype comes from a woman in her thirties in good health. The chain links TRBV14 with TRBJ2-3, with 10 bases in between that match TRBD2. The DNA is as follows: TGTGCCAGCAGCCAAGGGCTAGCGGGAGTTTCCACAGATACGCAGTATTTT. Its protein product is CASSQGLAGVSTDTQYF.